The entry that follows covers one T cell receptor beta chain sequence. Original data processing: From reference gene primer amplification, estimates of nucleated cell counts were derived. TCRdb's copy holds only in-frame clones and misses some; the assay was immunoSEQ multiplex PCR. V and J calls and clone size are given by that table; D and trimming were obtained from the DNA. Among about 170,000 clones listed, around 83% were seen once. This sample is drawn from a study of blood T cell repertoires in COVID-19. Germline CDR1 is MDHEN and CDR2 is SYDVKM. The length of the CDR3 is 14 residues. The junction had 0 bases not matched to a gene; V was cut back by 3 bases and J by 5 bases.

The receptor's source is a woman aged 65 to 85 who had recovered from COVID-19. The sequenced material came from peripheral blood. The chain uses TRBV28 and TRBJ2-1, with 11 bases that match TRBD2. The CDR3 coding sequence is TGTGCCAGCAGTTTGGGACTAGCGGACAATGAGCAGTTCTTC. Translation: CASSLGLADNEQFF.